This T cell receptor beta chain was sequenced in a study of blood T cell repertoires in COVID-19. The repertoire was sequenced with immunoSEQ multiplex PCR; TCRdb's copy has only in-frame clones and lacks some. The sample lists 200,000 to 250,000 clones, around 88% seen once, with roughly 15% in the top ten. J was trimmed by 0 bases and V by 8 bases; bases with no gene match: 6. Germline CDR1 and CDR2: MNHEY and SVGAGI. The CDR3 length is 14 residues. This receptor was obtained from a woman between 45 and 65 years old with acute COVID-19. The rearrangement joins TRBV6-5 to TRBJ1-1; 7 bases align to TRBD1. Sequencing was performed on PBMCs or T cells enriched from blood (not recorded which). In DNA form, the CDR3 reads TGTGCCAGCGGTCTACAGGGGATGAACACTGAAGCTTTCTTT. Its translation is CASGLQGMNTEAFF.